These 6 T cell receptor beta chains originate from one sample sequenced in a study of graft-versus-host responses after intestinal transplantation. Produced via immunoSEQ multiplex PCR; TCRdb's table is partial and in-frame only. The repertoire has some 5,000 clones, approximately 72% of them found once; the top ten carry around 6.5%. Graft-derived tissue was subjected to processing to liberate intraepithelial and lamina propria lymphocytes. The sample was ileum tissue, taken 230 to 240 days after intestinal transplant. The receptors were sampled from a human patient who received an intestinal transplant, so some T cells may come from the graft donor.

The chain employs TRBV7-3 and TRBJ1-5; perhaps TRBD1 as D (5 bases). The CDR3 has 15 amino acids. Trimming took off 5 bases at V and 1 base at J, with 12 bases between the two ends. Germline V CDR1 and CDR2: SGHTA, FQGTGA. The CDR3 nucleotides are TGTGCCAGCAGCCCGACAGACTCGAGCAATCAGCCCCAGCATTTT. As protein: CASSPTDSSNQPQHF.

CDR3 bases: TGCGCCAGCAGCCAAGATACAGGGAGGAATCAGCCCCAGCATTTT. Residues: CASSQDTGRNQPQHF. The rearrangement joins TRBV4-3 to TRBJ1-5, with D possibly TRBD1 on 6 matching bases. Germline V gene sequence: CDR1 LGHNA, CDR2 YSLEER. Trimming took off 0 bases at V and 4 bases at J, with 10 bases between the two ends. This CDR3 comprises 15 residues.

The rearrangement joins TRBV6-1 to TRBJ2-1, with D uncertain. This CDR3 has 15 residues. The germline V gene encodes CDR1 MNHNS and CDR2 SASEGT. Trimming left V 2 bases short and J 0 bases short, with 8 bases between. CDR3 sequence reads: CASSEWATSYNEQFF. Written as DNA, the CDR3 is TGTGCCAGCAGTGAATGGGCGACCTCCTACAATGAGCAGTTCTTC.

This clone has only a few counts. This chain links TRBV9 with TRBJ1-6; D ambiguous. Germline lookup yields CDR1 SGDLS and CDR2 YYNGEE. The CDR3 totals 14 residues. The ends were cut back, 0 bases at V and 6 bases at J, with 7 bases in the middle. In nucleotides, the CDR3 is TGTGCCAGCAGCGTAGAGCAAGTTAATTCACCCCTCCACTTT. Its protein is CASSVEQVNSPLHF.

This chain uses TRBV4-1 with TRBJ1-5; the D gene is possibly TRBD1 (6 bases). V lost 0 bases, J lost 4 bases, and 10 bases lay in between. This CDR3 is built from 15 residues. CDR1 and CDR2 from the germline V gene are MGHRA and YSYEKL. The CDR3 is CASSQDTGRNQPQHF. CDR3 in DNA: TGCGCCAGCAGCCAAGATACAGGGAGGAATCAGCCCCAGCATTTT.

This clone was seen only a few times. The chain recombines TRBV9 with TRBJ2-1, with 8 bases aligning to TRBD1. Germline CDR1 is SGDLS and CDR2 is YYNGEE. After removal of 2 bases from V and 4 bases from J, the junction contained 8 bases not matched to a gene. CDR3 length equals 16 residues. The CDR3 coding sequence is TGTGCCAGCAGCGTCCCGACAGGGGAGGCATACAATGAGCAGTTCTTC. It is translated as CASSVPTGEAYNEQFF.